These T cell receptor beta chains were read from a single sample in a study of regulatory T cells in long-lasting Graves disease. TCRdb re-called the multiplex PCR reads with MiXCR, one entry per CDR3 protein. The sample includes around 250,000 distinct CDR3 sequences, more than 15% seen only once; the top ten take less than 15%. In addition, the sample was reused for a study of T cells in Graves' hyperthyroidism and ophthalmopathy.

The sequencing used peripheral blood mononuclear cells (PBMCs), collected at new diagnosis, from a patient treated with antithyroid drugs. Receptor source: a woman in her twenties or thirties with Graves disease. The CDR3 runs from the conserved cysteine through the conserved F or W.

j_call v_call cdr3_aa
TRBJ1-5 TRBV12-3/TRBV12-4 CASSFSTGLQPQHF
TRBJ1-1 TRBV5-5 CASSSRKDEAFF
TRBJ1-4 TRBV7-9 CASSLEDRAISNEKLFF
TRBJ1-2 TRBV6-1 CASSDTGTGFIGGYTF
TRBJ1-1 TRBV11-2 CASSFGKMDTEAFF
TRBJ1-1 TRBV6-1 CASSEFANTEAFF
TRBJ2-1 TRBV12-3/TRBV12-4 CASSLERGAAYNEQFF
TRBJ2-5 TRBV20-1 CSAAGLAGTQETQYF
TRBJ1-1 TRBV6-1 CASRGGMGPTEAFF
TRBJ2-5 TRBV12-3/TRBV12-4 CASSLRSQETQYF
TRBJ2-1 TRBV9 CASSQGGGGYNEQFF
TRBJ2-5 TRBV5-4 CASSLGLAQETQYF
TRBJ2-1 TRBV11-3 CASSAGQGTSNEQFF
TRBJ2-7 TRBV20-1 CSARDLTTSGVYEQYF
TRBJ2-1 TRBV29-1 CSVGSGAQYNEQFF
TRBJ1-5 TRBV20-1 CSASGGAGRNQPQHF
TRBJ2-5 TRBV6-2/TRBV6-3 CASSLGGGQETQYF
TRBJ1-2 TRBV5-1 CASSSGIRGPLGYTF
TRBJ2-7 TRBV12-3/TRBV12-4 CASSLSRGSYEQYF
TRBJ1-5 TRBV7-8 CASSLSYQNNQPQHF
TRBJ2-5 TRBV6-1 CASSEAWPDPQETQYF
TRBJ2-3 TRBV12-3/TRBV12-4 CASRLSGSVDTQYF
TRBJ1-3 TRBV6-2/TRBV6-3 CASKDSRKSGNTIYF
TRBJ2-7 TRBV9 CASSVDNSYEQYF